The 20 T cell receptor beta chains below were found in one sample sequenced in a study of T cells in Graves' hyperthyroidism and ophthalmopathy. TCR beta CDR3 regions were amplified from RNA. The HTBI primer set was used in a first-round RT-PCR of the TCR CDR3. MiXCR, applied by TCRdb to the multiplex PCR reads, yields one record per CDR3 protein. The repertoire holds about 610,000 distinct CDR3 sequences, with about 43% as singletons. The specimen was peripheral blood or thyroid tissue (not recorded which). The receptors shown here come from a woman under 30 with Graves' hyperthyroidism.

The sample holds many counts of this clonotype. The chain carries TRBV10-3 and TRBJ2-2; TRBD1 matches at 9 bases. The CDR3 loop spans 16 amino acids. V was pared by 5 bases and J by 6 bases, with 10 bases of the junction left unmatched. Germline V gene lookup returns CDR1 ENHRY and CDR2 SYGVKD. CDR3 nucleotides: TGTGCCATCAGTCCCCCCCGGGACAGGGTCGCCGGGGAGCTGTTTTTT. Translated: CAISPPRDRVAGELFF.

V and J are TRBV7-9 and TRBJ2-1; D unclear. V lost 3 bases and J 0 bases, leaving 18 bases between the germline ends. The CDR3 covers 18 residues. Looked up from germline, CDR1 is SEHNR and CDR2 is FQNEAQ (reference sequence). The CDR3 DNA sequence: TGTGCCAGCAGCTTGGGCTTTCCGATCGTGAGCTCCTACAATGAGCAGTTCTTC. Its translation: CASSLGFPIVSSYNEQFF.

This clonotype appeared many times. The rearrangement joins TRBV19 to TRBJ2-6, with D possibly TRBD1 on 6 matching bases. Deletions cut 5 bases from V and 4 bases from J, with 24 bases between. CDR3 size: 19 residues. Per germline, CDR1 LNHDA and CDR2 SQIVND (reference sequence). CDR3 nucleotides: TGTGCCAGTAGTCCTCAGGGGTTAAATGTGATTACGGGGGCCAACGTCCTGACTTTC. Translation gives CASSPQGLNVITGANVLTF.

The V gene is TRBV7-2, the J gene TRBJ2-5; D is unclear. V lost 5 bases and J 1 base, leaving 8 bases between the germline ends. In germline, CDR1 is SGHTA, CDR2 FQGNSA. The CDR3 is 13 amino acids. CDR3: CASSTPSQETQYF. DNA for the CDR3: TGTGCCAGCAGCACGCCGAGCCAAGAGACCCAGTACTTC.

This clonotype was seen repeatedly, ten times or more. The CDR3 DNA reads as TGCAGTGCAGGAAACCGCCGATACTACGAGCAGTACTTC. Translating gives CSAGNRRYYEQYF. The rearrangement joins TRBV20-1 to TRBJ2-7; D ambiguous. The CDR3 length is 13 residues. Germline CDR1 and CDR2: DFQATT and SNEGSKA (reference sequence). V was pared by 6 bases and J by 3 bases, with 15 bases between.

This clonotype was picked up many times. V and J are TRBV10-3 and TRBJ2-5; 10 positions match TRBD2. Germline values: CDR1 ENHRY, CDR2 SYGVKD. The V gene end was trimmed by 4 bases and the J gene end by 4 bases; junction bases not matched to a gene: 0. The CDR3 covers 13 residues. CDR3 protein: CAISGLAGETQYF. CDR3 nucleotides: TGTGCCATCAGTGGACTAGCGGGAGAGACCCAGTACTTC.

This clonotype was detected a few times. The V and J genes are TRBV5-5 and TRBJ2-2; unclear D gene. The CDR3 runs 16 residues. Germline values: CDR1 SGHKS, CDR2 YYEKEE (reference sequence). Trimming took off 4 bases at V and 3 bases at J, with 16 bases between the two ends. The CDR3 region has the DNA TGTGCCAGCAGCCCATCTATGGTTTCGTACACCGGGGAGCTGTTTTTT. Translation: CASSPSMVSYTGELFF.

The V and J genes are TRBV6-2 or TRBV6-3 and TRBJ1-1, with D tentatively TRBD1 (5 bases). Germline V lookup: CDR1 MNHEY, CDR2 SVGEGT. Trimming shortened V by 7 bases and J by 6 bases, and 15 bases separated the two germline ends. The CDR3 sequence is 13 residues long. CDR3: CASTQRGPAEAFF. For the CDR3, the DNA is TGTGCCAGCACCCAAAGGGGCCCAGCTGAAGCTTTCTTT.

This chain uses TRBV19 with TRBJ1-3; D remains unclear. V gave up 3 bases and J gave up 8 bases, with 20 bases separating them. Per the germline V gene, CDR1 is LNHDA and CDR2 is SQIVND (reference sequence). CDR3 length equals 16 residues. CDR3 protein: CASSIPRRTGGYTIYF. The CDR3 bases are TGTGCCAGTAGTATCCCCCGACGGACCGGAGGCTACACCATATATTTT.

This clonotype was recorded many times. V usage is TRBV19 and J usage is TRBJ2-6; no definite D call. The V gene's germline CDR1 is LNHDA and CDR2 SQIVND (reference sequence). The CDR3 sequence is 14 residues long. Trimming removed 6 bases at V and 1 base at J, with 7 bases between. In DNA, the CDR3 is TGTGCCAGTAGGGGGTTTTCTGGGGCCAACGTCCTGACTTTC. Translated, it gives CASRGFSGANVLTF. Filled out from reference TRBV19 and TRBJ2-6, the complete variable domain reads DGGITQSPKYLFRKEGQNVTLSCEQNLNHDAMYWYRQDPGQGLRLIYYSQIVNDFQKGDIAEGYSVSREKKESFPLTVTSAQKNPTAFYLCASRGFSGANVLTFGAGSRLTVL.

Many counts were recorded for this clonotype. J is TRBJ1-1 and V is TRBV11-3; maybe TRBD1 (6 bases). V shed 6 bases and J shed 3 bases, with 11 bases lying between them. This CDR3 comprises 13 residues. Germline V gene sequence: CDR1 SGHNT, CDR2 YENEEA. CDR3 sequence reads: CASRGGGYTEAFF. The CDR3 DNA reads TGTGCCAGCAGAGGGGGGGGGTACACTGAAGCTTTCTTT.

The rearrangement uses TRBV7-2 and TRBJ1-6, with D maybe TRBD1 (5 bases). The CDR3 contains 16 residues. Between the trimmed V and J ends, which lost 3 bases and 8 bases, there was a span of 17 bases. Germline CDR1 reads SGHTA; CDR2 reads FQGNSA. CDR3: CASSFTLGLGDSPLHF. DNA of the CDR3: TGTGCCAGCAGCTTCACTTTGGGACTAGGGGATTCACCCCTCCACTTT.

This clonotype has ten or more counts. The V call is TRBV9, the J call TRBJ2-1, with D unclear. V was pared by 3 bases and J by 4 bases, with 11 bases between. Germline V gene lookup returns CDR1 SGDLS and CDR2 YYNGEE. The CDR3 is 14 residues long. The DNA for the CDR3 is TGTGCCAGCAGCGGGGTTCGAGCTTACAATGAGCAGTTCTTC. It is translated as CASSGVRAYNEQFF.

The chain combines TRBV5-1 with TRBJ1-1; D is undetermined. V was cut by 4 bases and J by 7 bases, with 20 bases left in between. CDR1 and CDR2 from the germline V gene are SGHRS and YFSETQ. The CDR3 has 15 residues. CDR3 nucleotides: TGCGCCAGCAGCCCGGGTATGGGGAGGTACAATGAAGCTTTCTTT. Amino acids: CASSPGMGRYNEAFF. The full variable domain, rest sourced from reference TRBV5-1 and TRBJ1-1, is KAGVTQTPRYLIKTRGQQVTLSCSPISGHRSVSWYQQTPGQGLQFLFEYFSETQRNKGNFPGRFSGRQFSNSRSEMNVSTLELGDSALYLCASSPGMGRYNEAFFGQGTRLTVV.

The gene calls are TRBV2 and TRBJ2-7, with 7 positions matching TRBD2. The CDR3 contains 17 residues. V dropped 2 bases and J dropped 2; count of bases not matched to a gene: 12. In germline, CDR1 is SNHLY, CDR2 FYNNEI. The CDR3 reads CASSENQVAGRPYEQYF. As DNA, the CDR3 is TGTGCCAGCAGTGAAAATCAGGTAGCGGGCAGACCCTACGAGCAGTACTTC. The entire variable domain, with the rest obtained from reference TRBV2 and TRBJ2-7, is as follows: EPEVTQTPSHQVTQMGQEVILRCVPISNHLYFYWYRQILGQKVEFLVSFYNNEISEKSEIFDDQFSVERPDGSNFTLKIRSTKLEDSAMYFCASSENQVAGRPYEQYFGPGTRLTVT.

The chain joins TRBV29-1 to TRBJ1-2, with TRBD1 identical over 8 bases. V lost 4 bases and J lost 7; bases outside the gene matches: 8. The CDR3 covers 13 residues. Germline CDR1 reads SQVTM; CDR2 reads ANQGSEA. Here the CDR3 reads CSVVPQGAVGYTF. The CDR3 DNA reads as TGCAGCGTTGTTCCGCAGGGGGCTGTTGGCTACACCTTC.

This clonotype was counted at least ten times. The rearrangement uses TRBV7-9 and TRBJ1-4, with D hard to call. The CDR3 has 14 amino acids. CDR1 and CDR2 from the germline V gene are SEHNR and FQNEAQ (reference sequence). V lost 4 bases to trimming and J lost 12 bases, with 18 bases between them. The CDR3 reads CASSSPEESGELFF. CDR3 in DNA: TGTGCCAGCAGCTCCCCGGAAGAATCCGGGGAACTGTTTTTT.

This clonotype was recorded many times. The chain links TRBV20-1 to TRBJ2-7; TRBD2 agrees at 10 bases. V shed 4 bases and J 5 bases; nucleotides not matched to a gene: 8. Germline V gives CDR1 DFQATT, CDR2 SNEGSKA (reference sequence). This CDR3 is 14 amino acids long. The CDR3 reads CSANRRAGGHEQYF. Written as DNA, the CDR3 is TGCAGTGCTAACCGCCGAGCGGGAGGGCACGAGCAGTACTTC.

This chain uses TRBV2 with TRBJ1-5; D is uncertain. Trimming removed 3 bases from V and 10 bases from J, with 10 bases in between. The CDR3 extends over 12 amino acids. CDR1 and CDR2 (germline): SNHLY, FYNNEI. CDR3 protein: CASSDGGDPQHF. In DNA form, the CDR3 reads TGTGCCAGCAGTGACGGCGGGGATCCCCAGCATTTT. The complete variable domain, with remaining parts taken from reference TRBV2 and TRBJ1-5, reads EPEVTQTPSHQVTQMGQEVILRCVPISNHLYFYWYRQILGQKVEFLVSFYNNEISEKSEIFDDQFSVERPDGSNFTLKIRSTKLEDSAMYFCASSDGGDPQHFGDGTRLSIL.

This clonotype was counted a few times. This rearrangement joins TRBV7-9 to TRBJ2-5; 9 bases are shared with TRBD1. Germline assignment: CDR1 SEHNR and CDR2 FQNEAQ (reference sequence). V trimming: 3 bases; J trimming: 5 bases; junction bases outside the gene matches: 10. CDR3 size: 16 residues. CDR3 residues: CASSLVGTGSGETQYF. The CDR3 DNA reads TGTGCCAGCAGCTTGGTAGGGACAGGGTCAGGCGAGACCCAGTACTTC.